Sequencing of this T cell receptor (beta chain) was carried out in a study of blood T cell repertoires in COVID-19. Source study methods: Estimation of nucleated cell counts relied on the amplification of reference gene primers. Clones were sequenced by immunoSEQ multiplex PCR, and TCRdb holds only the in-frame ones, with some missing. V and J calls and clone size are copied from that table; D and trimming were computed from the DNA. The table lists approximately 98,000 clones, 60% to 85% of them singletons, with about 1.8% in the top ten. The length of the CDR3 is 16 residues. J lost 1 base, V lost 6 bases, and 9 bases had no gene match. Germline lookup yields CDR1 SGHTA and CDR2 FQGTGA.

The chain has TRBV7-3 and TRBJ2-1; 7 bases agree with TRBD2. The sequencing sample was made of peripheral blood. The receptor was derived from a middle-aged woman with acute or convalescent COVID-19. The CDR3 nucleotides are TGTGCCAGCAGTTATACGGGGGGAAAGTCCTACAATGAGCAGTTCTTC. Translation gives CASSYTGGKSYNEQFF.